A single sample is the source of the 31 T cell receptor beta chains below, sequenced in a study of T cells in Graves' hyperthyroidism and ophthalmopathy. Amplification of TCR beta CDR3 regions was performed using RNA transcripts as template. First-round RT-PCR with HTBI primers amplified the TCR CDR3 region. MiXCR, applied by TCRdb to the multiplex PCR reads, yields one record per CDR3 protein. The sample consists of around 250,000 distinct CDR3 sequences, approximately 23% of them appearing once. Sample: blood. Receptor source: a woman between 40 and 50 years old with Graves' ophthalmopathy.

This clonotype appeared many times. J is TRBJ1-6 and V is TRBV5-6; D perhaps matches TRBD1 (5 bases). V dropped 1 base and J dropped 4 bases, with 12 bases sitting between them. Per germline, CDR1 SGHDT and CDR2 YYEEEE. The CDR3 has 16 amino acids. CDR3 bases: TGTGCCAGCAGCTTGCTCGGGGCTGGGTATAATTCACCCCTCCACTTT. Translation gives CASSLLGAGYNSPLHF.

In this sample, this clonotype turned up many times. This sequence joins TRBV11-2 and TRBJ1-1, with TRBD1 identical over 9 bases. There are 17 residues in the CDR3. V dropped 3 bases and J dropped 1; count of bases not matched to a gene: 9. CDR1 SGHAT and CDR2 FQNNGV come from the germline V gene. CDR3 region: CASSLTTGGIWNTEAFF. The CDR3 DNA sequence: TGTGCCAGCAGCTTGACCACAGGGGGCATATGGAACACTGAAGCTTTCTTT. The full variable domain, its missing parts supplied by reference TRBV11-2 and TRBJ1-1, is EAGVAQSPRYKIIEKRQSVAFWCNPISGHATLYWYQQILGQGPKLLIQFQNNGVVDDSQLPKDRFSAERLKGVDSTLKIQPAKLEDSAVYLCASSLTTGGIWNTEAFFGQGTRLTVV.

The genes are TRBV29-1 and TRBJ1-3; D gene uncertain. V was pared by 4 bases and J by 4 bases, with 11 bases between. The CDR3 has 13 amino acids. Looked up from germline, CDR1 is SQVTM and CDR2 is ANQGSEA. This CDR3 reads CSVGSGGGNTIYF. The CDR3 DNA follows: TGCAGCGTTGGTTCCGGCGGGGGAAACACCATATATTTT.

As regards this clonotype: Compared with germline, one end of the junction differs, possibly owing to a read error. This chain joins TRBV20-1 and TRBJ2-7; D is possibly TRBD2 (5 bases). Germline V lookup: CDR1 DFQATT, CDR2 SNEGSKA (reference sequence). The CDR3 is 13 residues long. The CDR3 nucleotides read TGCAGTGCGATTGAACAGCGGCAGTCTGAGCAGAACTTC. It specifies CSAIEQRQSEQNF.

This clonotype was seen repeatedly, ten times or more. The V gene is TRBV6-5, the J gene TRBJ2-7; D is ambiguous. This CDR3 is built from 16 residues. Germline values: CDR1 MNHEY, CDR2 SVGAGI. Trimming shortened V by 0 bases and J by 5 bases, and 17 bases separated the two germline ends. The CDR3 loop is CASSYSIGRPMDEQYF. CDR3 DNA: TGTGCCAGCAGTTACTCGATCGGGCGACCTATGGACGAGCAGTACTTC.

This clonotype has ten or more counts. This rearrangement joins TRBV20-1 to TRBJ1-2; no clear D gene. The CDR3 contains 12 residues. Germline V lookup: CDR1 DFQATT, CDR2 SNEGSKA (reference sequence). V lost 7 bases, J lost 7 bases, and 16 bases lay in between. The CDR3 region has the DNA TGCAGTGTTACCTTAGCCGGCAGTGGCTACACCTTC. This gives the protein CSVTLAGSGYTF.

The chain uses TRBV2 and TRBJ2-7, with TRBD1 as a possible D gene (6 bases). The CDR3 loop spans 13 amino acids. Germline V gene lookup returns CDR1 SNHLY and CDR2 FYNNEI. Trimming stripped 7 bases from V and 3 bases from J, with 13 bases between. The DNA for the CDR3 is TGTGCCAGCACCAGGGGTCTTCGCTACGAGCAGTACTTC. Amino acids: CASTRGLRYEQYF.

This clonotype was seen a single time. The V gene is TRBV28, the J gene TRBJ2-5; 7 bases line up with TRBD2. Trimming at V came to 7 bases and at J to 3 bases, leaving 2 bases not matched to a gene. The CDR3 length is 12 residues. Germline CDR1 reads MDHEN; CDR2 reads SYDVKM. The CDR3 spells CASKRGEETQYF. The CDR3 nucleotides are TGTGCCAGCAAACGGGGGGAAGAGACCCAGTACTTC.

The table lists this clonotype with many counts. The junction and the germline gene differ at one end; a read error may be behind it. The genes are TRBV28 and TRBJ2-7; D may be TRBD2 (6 bases). The V gene's germline CDR1 is MDHEN and CDR2 SYDVKM. This CDR3 has 15 residues. The chain's CDR3 is CVSSLSGLPLYEQYF. In DNA, the CDR3 is TGTGTCAGCAGCTTATCGGGACTGCCTTTGTACGAGCAGTACTTC.

Many counts were recorded for this clonotype. V is TRBV18 and J is TRBJ1-5, with D unclear. Germline lookup yields CDR1 KGHSH and CDR2 LQKENI. The CDR3 spans 14 residues. V lost 4 bases to trimming and J lost 2 bases, with 9 bases between them. CDR3 loop: CASSRGDRNQPQHF. The CDR3 nucleotides read TGTGCCAGCTCACGCGGGGATCGCAATCAGCCCCAGCATTTT.

The rearrangement uses TRBV6-2 or TRBV6-3 and TRBJ2-7, with D maybe TRBD2 (6 bases). The CDR3 spans 14 residues. The germline V gene has CDR1 MNHEY and CDR2 SVGEGT. Trimming removed 4 bases from V and 2 bases from J, with 12 bases in between. The CDR3 DNA reads TGTGCCAGCAGTTTCGCCGGGAGAACCTACGAGCAGTACTTC. Translation: CASSFAGRTYEQYF.

This clonotype was recorded at least ten times. V usage is TRBV19 and J usage is TRBJ1-1; D not resolved. The CDR3 is 12 amino acids. CDR1 and CDR2 from the germline V gene are LNHDA and SQIVND (reference sequence). The V end was cut by 6 bases, the J end by 6 bases, with 11 bases between. The CDR3 is CASRQAGAEAFF. CDR3 DNA: TGTGCCAGTAGGCAGGCAGGCGCTGAAGCTTTCTTT.

This clonotype was recorded at least ten times. The rearrangement joins TRBV7-8 to TRBJ2-3; no clear D. Germline V gene sequence: CDR1 SGHVS, CDR2 FQNEAQ. The CDR3 runs 15 residues. Deletions cut 1 base from V and 0 bases from J, with 8 bases between. CDR3 sequence reads: CASSLDFSSTDTQYF. The CDR3 DNA reads as TGTGCCAGCAGCTTAGATTTCAGTAGCACAGATACGCAGTATTTT.

This chain links TRBV28 with TRBJ2-7; either TRBD1 or TRBD2 may supply D (5 bases each). CDR1 and CDR2 from the germline V gene are MDHEN and SYDVKM. Trimming removed 5 bases from V and 0 bases from J, with 14 bases in between. The length of the CDR3 is 15 residues. CDR3 amino acids: CASSRQGGSSYEQYF. Here the CDR3 DNA reads TGTGCCAGCAGTCGTCAGGGTGGGAGCTCCTACGAGCAGTACTTC.

There are many counts of this clonotype. V and J are TRBV20-1 and TRBJ2-7; tentative D call: TRBD1 (5 bases). The length of the CDR3 is 12 residues. V shed 3 bases and J shed 3 bases, with 9 bases lying between them. CDR1 is DFQATT, CDR2 SNEGSKA, per germline (reference sequence). CDR3 loop: CSARGQGYEQYF. The CDR3 DNA reads TGCAGTGCTAGGGGGCAGGGCTACGAGCAGTACTTC.

This clonotype showed up many times. The rearrangement links TRBV2 to TRBJ1-2; TRBD1 matches at 11 bases. Germline CDR1 SNHLY, CDR2 FYNNEI. The CDR3 extends over 16 amino acids. V lost 3 bases to trimming and J lost 3 bases; unmatched junction nucleotides: 6. The CDR3 region is CASSDLSGQGDYGYTF. The DNA of the CDR3 is TGTGCCAGCAGTGATTTATCGGGACAGGGGGACTATGGCTACACCTTC.

This clonotype was picked up many times. The rearrangement links TRBV7-3 to TRBJ2-5; 7 bases map to TRBD2. Unmatched junction bases numbered 5, after V lost 5 bases and J lost 2 bases. The CDR3 consists of 14 residues. Germline V gene data show CDR1 as SGHTA and CDR2 as FQGTGA. CDR3 DNA: TGTGCCAGCAGCCCGAGCGGGACGCAAGAGACCCAGTACTTC. As protein: CASSPSGTQETQYF.

V gene TRBV6-2 or TRBV6-3 combines with J gene TRBJ2-2; 13 positions match TRBD2. This CDR3 has 18 amino acids. CDR1 and CDR2 (germline): MNHEY, SVGEGT. After removal of 6 bases from V and 3 bases from J, the junction contained 10 bases not matched to a gene. CDR3 in DNA: TGTGCCAGCAGGGGAGGGACTAGCGGGAACTTATACACCGGGGAGCTGTTTTTT. Its translation is CASRGGTSGNLYTGELFF.

This clonotype has a count of ten or more. This rearrangement joins TRBV27 to TRBJ1-1; maybe TRBD1 (5 bases). The CDR3 has 16 amino acids. Germline CDR1 and CDR2: MNHEY and SMNVEV (reference sequence). Trimming shortened V by 1 base and J by 1 base, and 13 bases separated the two germline ends. CDR3 sequence reads: CASSLYRGVGNTEAFF. CDR3 DNA sequence: TGTGCCAGCAGTTTATATAGGGGAGTGGGGAACACTGAAGCTTTCTTT.

This clonotype was recorded at least ten times. The chain has TRBV6-2 or TRBV6-3 and TRBJ2-7; no firm D call. V was cut by 2 bases and J by 0 bases, with 8 bases left in between. Germline V gene sequence: CDR1 MNHEY, CDR2 SVGEGT. The CDR3 is 14 amino acids. The CDR3 DNA sequence: TGTGCCAGCAGTTACGGTCTGAGCTCCTACGAGCAGTACTTC. It translates to CASSYGLSSYEQYF.

This clonotype was detected many times. The gene calls are TRBV30 and TRBJ2-7; D perhaps matches TRBD2 (7 bases). The ends were cut back, 5 bases at V and 7 bases at J, with 24 bases in the middle. The CDR3 is made up of 15 amino acids. Germline CDR1 is GTSNPN and CDR2 is SVGIG (reference sequence). DNA of the CDR3: TGTGCCTGGGCCCCCCGGGGGGCAGGCCCTAGGGAGCAGTACTTC. Its translation: CAWAPRGAGPREQYF.

The chain joins TRBV13 to TRBJ1-1; D is ambiguous. The CDR3 totals 13 residues. V gave up 3 bases and J gave up 5 bases, with 10 bases separating them. Germline CDR1 and CDR2: PRHDT and FYEKMQ (reference sequence). CDR3 region: CASSFRARTEAFF. The DNA for the CDR3 is TGTGCCAGCAGCTTTAGGGCGAGGACTGAAGCTTTCTTT.

This clonotype was recorded many times. The chain links TRBV5-1 to TRBJ1-5; D ambiguous. Germline assignment: CDR1 SGHRS and CDR2 YFSETQ. The CDR3 is 15 amino acids. Trimming pared 0 bases from V and 0 bases from J, leaving 7 bases between. CDR3 nucleotides: TGCGCCAGCAGCTTGGGCGACCATAGCAATCAGCCCCAGCATTTT. Its translation is CASSLGDHSNQPQHF.

The sample holds many counts of this clonotype. The V gene is TRBV19, the J gene TRBJ1-5, with D possibly being TRBD1 (5 bases). Deletions cut 4 bases from V and 3 bases from J, with 16 bases between. This CDR3 spans 16 amino acids. Germline assignment: CDR1 LNHDA and CDR2 SQIVND (reference sequence). The CDR3 region is CASSTSGGKNNQPQHF. The CDR3 coding sequence is TGTGCCAGTAGTACTTCGGGGGGAAAGAACAATCAGCCCCAGCATTTT. Based on the CDR3 plus reference TRBV19 and TRBJ1-5, the full variable domain is DGGITQSPKYLFRKEGQNVTLSCEQNLNHDAMYWYRQDPGQGLRLIYYSQIVNDFQKGDIAEGYSVSREKKESFPLTVTSAQKNPTAFYLCASSTSGGKNNQPQHFGDGTRLSIL.

The chain joins TRBV12-5 to TRBJ1-5; the D gene is possibly TRBD1 (5 bases). The CDR3 is 17 amino acids. The V gene lost 5 bases and the J gene lost 4 bases, with 21 bases spanning the gap. Germline CDR1 reads LGHNT; CDR2 reads FRNRAP. DNA for the CDR3: TGTGCTAGTGGTACGAACCCGAGGGGAGGGGTAAATCAGCCCCAGCATTTT. Translated, it gives CASGTNPRGGVNQPQHF.

This clonotype was counted many times. The rearrangement links TRBV28 to TRBJ2-7, with D possibly matching TRBD2 (6 bases). Trimming pared 5 bases from V and 6 bases from J, leaving 20 bases between. There are 15 residues in the CDR3. Per the germline V gene, CDR1 is MDHEN and CDR2 is SYDVKM. In DNA, the CDR3 is TGTGCCAGCAGTCCCCCGGGGGTGATACCTGGCGAGCAGTACTTC. Translation gives CASSPPGVIPGEQYF.

The chain is built from TRBV7-8 and TRBJ1-2; D ambiguous. From germline, CDR1 is SGHVS and CDR2 FQNEAQ. V dropped 1 base and J dropped 4 bases, with 4 bases sitting between them. This CDR3 comprises 12 residues. In DNA form, the CDR3 reads TGTGCCAGCAGCTTAGAGAGCTATGGCTACACCTTC. This translates into CASSLESYGYTF.

This clonotype came up many times. This rearrangement joins TRBV6-4 to TRBJ2-7; no reliable D call. Trimming pared 1 base from V and 3 bases from J, leaving 10 bases between. The germline CDR1 and CDR2 sequences are MRHNA and SNTAGT. There are 14 residues in the CDR3. CDR3 sequence (DNA): TGTGCCAGCAGTGACTTCTCGCCGAACTACGAGCAGTACTTC. This translates into CASSDFSPNYEQYF.

At least ten counts were recorded for this clonotype. The V and J genes are TRBV20-1 and TRBJ1-1; a weak D match, TRBD1 (5 bases). Germline values: CDR1 DFQATT, CDR2 SNEGSKA (reference sequence). The CDR3 is made up of 14 amino acids. V lost 1 base and J lost 3, with 12 bases in between. The CDR3 loop reads CSARGDRRDTEAFF. For the CDR3, the DNA is TGCAGTGCTAGAGGAGACAGAAGGGACACTGAAGCTTTCTTT.

Ten or more counts support this clonotype. V is TRBV30 and J is TRBJ1-5; 8 nucleotides align to TRBD1. V trimming: 3 bases; J trimming: 2 bases; junction bases outside the gene matches: 3. The CDR3 extends over 14 amino acids. Per the germline V gene, CDR1 is GTSNPN and CDR2 is SVGIG (reference sequence). The CDR3 is CAWRTGAGNQPQHF. In DNA form, the CDR3 reads TGTGCCTGGAGGACAGGGGCAGGCAATCAGCCCCAGCATTTT.

There are many counts of this clonotype. V usage is TRBV9 and J usage is TRBJ1-2, with D perhaps TRBD1 (5 bases). Germline CDR1 reads SGDLS; CDR2 reads YYNGEE. CDR3 length equals 14 residues. The V and J ends lost 3 bases and 0 bases respectively, with 9 bases between them. In DNA, the CDR3 is TGTGCCAGCAGCGCATCGACAGCTAACTATGGCTACACCTTC. Protein: CASSASTANYGYTF.